The T cell receptor (beta chain) described here comes from a study of memory B cells and T cells in multiple sclerosis. With respect to this clone: Its matching antigen is unknown.

TCRdb's copy holds only in-frame clones and misses some; the assay was immunoSEQ multiplex PCR. The repertoire has about 32,000 clones, roughly 83% of them found once; the top ten carry roughly 2.7%. The CDR3 loop spans 14 amino acids. Germline V CDR1 and CDR2: MNHNS, SASEGT. The ends were cut back, 4 bases at V and 6 bases at J, with 13 bases in the middle. Separate sequencing covered autoproliferating (CFSE-dim) and non-proliferating (CFSE-high) T cells from stimulus-free culture. About 50 million CFSE-labeled PBMCs were cultured six to seven days unstimulated, then replicate wells were pooled. PBMCs were labeled with around 0.5 uM CFSE and cultured without exogenous stimuli. General study findings and limits: Compartments had unequal clone-set sizes, affecting shared clonotype counts.

The sequenced sample was PBMCs from blood kept in culture. This receptor was taken from a human donor with multiple sclerosis. The chain couples TRBV6-1 to TRBJ2-1, with D tentatively TRBD2 (6 bases). CDR3 loop: CASSAWTGGNEQFF. CDR3 bases: TGTGCCAGCAGTGCTTGGACCGGGGGCAATGAGCAGTTCTTC.